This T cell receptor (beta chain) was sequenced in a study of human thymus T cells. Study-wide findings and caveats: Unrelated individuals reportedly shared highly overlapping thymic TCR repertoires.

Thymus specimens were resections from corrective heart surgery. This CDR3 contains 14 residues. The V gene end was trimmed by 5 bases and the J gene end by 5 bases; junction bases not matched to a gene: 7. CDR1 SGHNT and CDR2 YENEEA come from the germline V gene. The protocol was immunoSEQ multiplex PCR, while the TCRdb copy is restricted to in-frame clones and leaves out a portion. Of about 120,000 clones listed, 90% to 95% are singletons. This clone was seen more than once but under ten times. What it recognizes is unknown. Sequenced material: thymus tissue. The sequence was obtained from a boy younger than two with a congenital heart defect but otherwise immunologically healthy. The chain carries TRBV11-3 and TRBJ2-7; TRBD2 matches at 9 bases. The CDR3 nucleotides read TGTGCCAGCAGCCGCGGGAGGGGGCGCAACGAGCAGTACTTC. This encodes CASSRGRGRNEQYF.